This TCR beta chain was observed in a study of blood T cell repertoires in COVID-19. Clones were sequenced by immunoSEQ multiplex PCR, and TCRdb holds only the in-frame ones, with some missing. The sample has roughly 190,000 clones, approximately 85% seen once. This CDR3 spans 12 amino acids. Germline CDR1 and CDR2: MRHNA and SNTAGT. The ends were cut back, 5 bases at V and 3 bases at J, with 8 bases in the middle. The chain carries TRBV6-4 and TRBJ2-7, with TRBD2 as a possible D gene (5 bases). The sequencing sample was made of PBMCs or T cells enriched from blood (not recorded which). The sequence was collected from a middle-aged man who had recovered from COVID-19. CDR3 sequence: CASSTGVYEQYV. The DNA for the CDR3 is TGTGCCAGCAGTACCGGGGTCTACGAGCAGTACGTC.